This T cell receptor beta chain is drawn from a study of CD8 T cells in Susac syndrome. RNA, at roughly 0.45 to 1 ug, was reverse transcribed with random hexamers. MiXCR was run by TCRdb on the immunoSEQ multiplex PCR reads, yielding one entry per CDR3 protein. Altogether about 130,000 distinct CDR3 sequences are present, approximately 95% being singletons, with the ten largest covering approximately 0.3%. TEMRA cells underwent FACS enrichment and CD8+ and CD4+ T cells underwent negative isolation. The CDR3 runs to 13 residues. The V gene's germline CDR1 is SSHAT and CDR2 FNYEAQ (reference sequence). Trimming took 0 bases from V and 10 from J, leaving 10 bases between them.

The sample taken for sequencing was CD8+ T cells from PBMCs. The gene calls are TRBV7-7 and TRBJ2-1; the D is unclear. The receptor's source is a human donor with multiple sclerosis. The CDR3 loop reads CASSLARAEEQFF. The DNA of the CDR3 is TGTGCCAGCAGCTTAGCTCGGGCGGAGGAGCAGTTCTTC.